The 5 T cell receptor beta chains reported below all come from one sample, sequenced in a study of T-cell reconstitution after alpha-beta-depleted transplantation in children. Library preparation (for TCRbeta) was performed with unique molecular identifiers. From the PCR reads, TCRdb called clonotypes with MiXCR, one entry per CDR3 protein. The table lists about 610,000 distinct CDR3 sequences, 20% to 30% of them singletons. Sequenced material: PBMCs, taken before TCRalphabeta/CD19-depleted stem cell transplant. The receptors shown here come from a boy under two years old with Wiskott-Aldrich syndrome, due to receive a stem cell transplant.

This clonotype was seen more than once but under ten times. The chain recombines TRBV12-3 or TRBV12-4 with TRBJ1-5; D is uncertain. Trimming took 6 bases from V and 2 from J, leaving 11 bases between them. This CDR3 comprises 14 residues. The CDR3 nucleotides read TGTGCCAGCAGAGCCGCTGCGGGCAATCAGCCCCAGCATTTT. It specifies CASRAAAGNQPQHF.

This chain joins TRBV5-1 and TRBJ2-7; D unclear. Trimming removed 0 bases at V and 2 bases at J, with 12 bases between. Germline CDR1 reads SGHRS; CDR2 reads YFSETQ. The CDR3 runs 15 residues. For the CDR3, the DNA is TGCGCCAGCAGCTTGGATAGAAGAGCCCCCTACGAGCAGTACTTC. It translates to CASSLDRRAPYEQYF.

This clonotype has only one observation. V is TRBV28 and J is TRBJ2-1; possibly TRBD2 for D (7 bases). Per the germline V gene, CDR1 is MDHEN and CDR2 is SYDVKM. CDR3 length: 15 amino acids. Deletions cut 3 bases from V and 6 bases from J, with 15 bases between. In DNA form, the CDR3 reads TGTGCCAGCAGTTTGGCGGGAGCAGGGGCCAATGAGCAGTTCTTC. Protein sequence: CASSLAGAGANEQFF.

The genes are TRBV4-1 and TRBJ2-2; tentative D call: TRBD1 (6 bases). V was trimmed by 4 bases and J by 4 bases, leaving 13 bases between them. Germline V gene sequence: CDR1 MGHRA, CDR2 YSYEKL. This CDR3 spans 15 amino acids. CDR3 DNA sequence: TGCGCCAGCAGCCCGGGACACTTGCGCACCGGGGAGCTGTTTTTT. The encoded protein is CASSPGHLRTGELFF.

This clonotype was found a few times. The genes are TRBV6-5 and TRBJ2-7; TRBD2 matches 9 bases. Per germline, CDR1 MNHEY and CDR2 SVGAGI. This CDR3 contains 16 residues. Germline trimming cut 0 bases from V and 4 bases from J; bases unmatched to any gene: 7. CDR3 coding DNA: TGTGCCAGCAGTTACTCGAGTCTAGCGGGAAGGTACGAGCAGTACTTC. Translation gives CASSYSSLAGRYEQYF.